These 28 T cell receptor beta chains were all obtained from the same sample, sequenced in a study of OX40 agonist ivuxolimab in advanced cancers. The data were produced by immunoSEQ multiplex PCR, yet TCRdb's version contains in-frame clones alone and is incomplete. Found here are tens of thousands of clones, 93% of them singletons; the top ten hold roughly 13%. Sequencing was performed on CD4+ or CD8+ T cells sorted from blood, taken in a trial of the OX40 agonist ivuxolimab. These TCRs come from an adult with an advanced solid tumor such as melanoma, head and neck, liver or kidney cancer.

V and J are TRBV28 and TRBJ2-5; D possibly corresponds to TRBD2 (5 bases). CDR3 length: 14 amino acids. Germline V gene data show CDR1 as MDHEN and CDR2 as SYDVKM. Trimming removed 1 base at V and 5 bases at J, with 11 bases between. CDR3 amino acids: CASSLSTRLETQYF. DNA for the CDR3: TGTGCCAGCAGTTTATCAACTAGATTGGAGACCCAGTACTTC. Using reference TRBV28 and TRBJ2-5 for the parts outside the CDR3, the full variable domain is DVKVTQSSRYLVKRTGEKVFLECVQDMDHENMFWYRQDPGLGLRLIYFSYDVKMKEKGDIPEGYSVSREKKERFSLILESASTNQTSMYLCASSLSTRLETQYFGPGTRLLVL.

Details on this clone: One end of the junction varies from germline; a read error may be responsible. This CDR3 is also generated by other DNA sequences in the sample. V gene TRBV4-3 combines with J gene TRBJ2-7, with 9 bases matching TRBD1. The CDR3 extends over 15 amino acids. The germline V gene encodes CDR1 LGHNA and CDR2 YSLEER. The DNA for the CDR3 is TGCGCCAGCAGCCAAGAGGCCGACAGGGGGTACGAGCAGTACTTT. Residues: CASSQEADRGYEQYF.

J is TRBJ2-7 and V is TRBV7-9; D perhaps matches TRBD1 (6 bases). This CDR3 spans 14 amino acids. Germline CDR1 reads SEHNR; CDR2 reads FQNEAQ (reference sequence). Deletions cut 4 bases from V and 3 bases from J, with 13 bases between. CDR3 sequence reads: CASSSTGSVYEQYF. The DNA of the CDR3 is TGTGCCAGCAGCTCTACAGGGTCGGTCTACGAGCAGTACTTC. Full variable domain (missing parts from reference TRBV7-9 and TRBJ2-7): DTGVSQNPRHKITKRGQNVTFRCDPISEHNRLYWYRQTLGQGPEFLTYFQNEAQLEKSRLLSDRFSAERPKGSFSTLEIQRTEQGDSAMYLCASSSTGSVYEQYFGPGTRLTVT.

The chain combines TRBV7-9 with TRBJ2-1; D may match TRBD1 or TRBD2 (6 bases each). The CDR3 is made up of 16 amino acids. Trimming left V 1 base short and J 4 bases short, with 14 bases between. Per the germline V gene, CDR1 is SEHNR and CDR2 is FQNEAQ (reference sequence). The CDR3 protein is CASSLGPGAKYNEQFF. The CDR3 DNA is TGTGCCAGCAGCTTAGGTCCGGGGGCGAAATACAATGAGCAGTTCTTC.

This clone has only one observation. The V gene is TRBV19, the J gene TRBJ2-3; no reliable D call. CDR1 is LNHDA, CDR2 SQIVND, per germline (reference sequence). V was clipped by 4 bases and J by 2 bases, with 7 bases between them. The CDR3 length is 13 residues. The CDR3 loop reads CASSTRPTDTQYF. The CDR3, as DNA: TGTGCCAGTAGTACCCGACCCACAGATACGCAGTATTTT.

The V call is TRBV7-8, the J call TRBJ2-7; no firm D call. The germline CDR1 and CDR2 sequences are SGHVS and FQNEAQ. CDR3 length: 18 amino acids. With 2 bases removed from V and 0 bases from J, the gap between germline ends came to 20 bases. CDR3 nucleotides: TGTGCCAGCAGCTTAATGGTGCCTATACCCGCGAGCTCCTACGAGCAGTACTTC. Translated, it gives CASSLMVPIPASSYEQYF.

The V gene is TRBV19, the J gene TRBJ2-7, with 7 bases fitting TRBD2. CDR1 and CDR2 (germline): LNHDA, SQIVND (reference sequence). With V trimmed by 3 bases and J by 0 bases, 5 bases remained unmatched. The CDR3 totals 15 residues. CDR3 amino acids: CASSIPGGNSYEQYF. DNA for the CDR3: TGTGCCAGTAGTATTCCCGGGGGGAACTCCTACGAGCAGTACTTC.

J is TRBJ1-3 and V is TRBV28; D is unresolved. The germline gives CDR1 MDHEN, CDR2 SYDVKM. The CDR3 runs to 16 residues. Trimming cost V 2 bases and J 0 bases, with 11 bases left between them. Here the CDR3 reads CASSLSLSSSGNTIYF. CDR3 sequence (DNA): TGTGCCAGCAGTTTAAGTCTCAGTTCCTCTGGAAACACCATATATTTT.

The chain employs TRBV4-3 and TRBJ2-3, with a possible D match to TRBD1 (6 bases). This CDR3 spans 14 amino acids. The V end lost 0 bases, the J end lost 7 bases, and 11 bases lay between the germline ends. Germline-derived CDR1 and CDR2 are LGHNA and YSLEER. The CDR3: CASSQDGDTHTQYF. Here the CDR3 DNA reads TGCGCCAGCAGCCAAGATGGGGACACGCATACGCAGTATTTT.

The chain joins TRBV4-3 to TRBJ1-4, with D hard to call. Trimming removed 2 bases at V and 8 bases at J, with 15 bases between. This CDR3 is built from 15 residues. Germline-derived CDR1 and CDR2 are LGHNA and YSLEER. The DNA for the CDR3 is TGCGCCAGCAGCCAAATGGAGAGGGTTGGGGAAAAACTGTTTTTT. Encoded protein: CASSQMERVGEKLFF.

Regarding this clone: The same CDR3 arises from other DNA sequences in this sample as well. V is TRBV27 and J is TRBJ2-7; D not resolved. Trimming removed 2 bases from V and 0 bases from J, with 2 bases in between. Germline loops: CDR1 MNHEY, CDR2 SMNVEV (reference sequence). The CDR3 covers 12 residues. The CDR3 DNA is TGTGCCAGCAGTTTACCCTCCTACGAGCAGTACTTC. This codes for CASSLPSYEQYF.

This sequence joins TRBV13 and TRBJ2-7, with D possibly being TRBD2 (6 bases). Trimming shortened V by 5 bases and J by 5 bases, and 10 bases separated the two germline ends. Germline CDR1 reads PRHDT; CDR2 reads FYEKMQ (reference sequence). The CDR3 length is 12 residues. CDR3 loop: CASSPRGNEQYF. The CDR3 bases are TGTGCCAGCAGCCCCCGGGGGAACGAGCAGTACTTC.

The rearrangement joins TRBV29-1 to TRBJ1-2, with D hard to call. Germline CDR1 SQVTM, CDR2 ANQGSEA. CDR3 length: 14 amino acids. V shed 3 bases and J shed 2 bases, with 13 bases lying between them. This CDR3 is CSVDFGQTNYGYTF. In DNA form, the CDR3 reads TGCAGCGTTGACTTTGGCCAGACGAACTATGGCTACACCTTC. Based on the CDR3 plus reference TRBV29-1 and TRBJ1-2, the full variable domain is SAVISQKPSRDICQRGTSLTIQCQVDSQVTMMFWYRQQPGQSLTLIATANQGSEATYESGFVIDKFPISRPNLTFSTLTVSNMSPEDSSIYLCSVDFGQTNYGYTFGSGTRLTVV.

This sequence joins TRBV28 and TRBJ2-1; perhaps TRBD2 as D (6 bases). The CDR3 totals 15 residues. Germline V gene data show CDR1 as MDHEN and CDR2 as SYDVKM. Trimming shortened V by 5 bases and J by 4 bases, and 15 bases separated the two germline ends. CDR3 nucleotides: TGTGCCAGCAGTGTCCCTGGCGGGGAGTACAATGAGCAGTTCTTC. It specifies CASSVPGGEYNEQFF.

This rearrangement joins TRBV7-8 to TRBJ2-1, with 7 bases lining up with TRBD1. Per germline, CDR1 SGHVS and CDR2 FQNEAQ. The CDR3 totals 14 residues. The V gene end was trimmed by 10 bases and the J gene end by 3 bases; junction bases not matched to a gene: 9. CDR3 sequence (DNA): TGTGCCACCTCGACAGGGCCAGTCTACAATGAGCAGTTCTTC. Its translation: CATSTGPVYNEQFF.

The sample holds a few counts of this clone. The CDR3 sequence: CASSQVGLNTEAFF. In nucleotides, the CDR3 is TGTGCCAGCAGCCAAGTTGGATTGAACACTGAAGCTTTCTTT. This rearrangement joins TRBV14 to TRBJ1-1; D not resolved. Germline lookup yields CDR1 SGHDN and CDR2 FVKESK. V shed 1 base and J shed 0 bases, with 6 bases lying between them. The CDR3 is 14 amino acids.

CDR3 protein: CASSLISGGPGYTF. CDR3 nucleotides: TGTGCCAGCAGCTTAATTAGCGGCGGACCTGGCTACACCTTC. This chain joins TRBV7-9 and TRBJ1-2; D is ambiguous. CDR1 SEHNR and CDR2 FQNEAQ come from the germline V gene (reference sequence). V lost 2 bases and J lost 7, with 14 bases in between. This CDR3 region has 14 residues.

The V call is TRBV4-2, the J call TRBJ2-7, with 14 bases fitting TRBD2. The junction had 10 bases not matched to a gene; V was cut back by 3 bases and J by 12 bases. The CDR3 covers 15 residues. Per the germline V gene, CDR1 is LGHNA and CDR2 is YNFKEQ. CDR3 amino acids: CASSQAGTSGSRAYF. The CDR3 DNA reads TGTGCCAGCAGCCAGGCCGGGACTAGCGGGAGTCGGGCGTACTTC.

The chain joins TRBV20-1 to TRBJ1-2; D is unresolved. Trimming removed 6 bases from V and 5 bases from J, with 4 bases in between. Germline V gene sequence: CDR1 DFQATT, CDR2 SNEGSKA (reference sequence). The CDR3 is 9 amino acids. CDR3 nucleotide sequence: TGCAGTGCAGGGTATGGCTACACCTTC. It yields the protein CSAGYGYTF.

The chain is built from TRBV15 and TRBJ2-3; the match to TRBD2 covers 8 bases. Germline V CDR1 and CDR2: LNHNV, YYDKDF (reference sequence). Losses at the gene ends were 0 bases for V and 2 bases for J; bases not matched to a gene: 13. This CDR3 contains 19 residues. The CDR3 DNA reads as TGTGCCACCAGCAGAGACCCCTGGGGACTAGAGCAAGACACAGATACGCAGTATTTT. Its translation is CATSRDPWGLEQDTDTQYF.

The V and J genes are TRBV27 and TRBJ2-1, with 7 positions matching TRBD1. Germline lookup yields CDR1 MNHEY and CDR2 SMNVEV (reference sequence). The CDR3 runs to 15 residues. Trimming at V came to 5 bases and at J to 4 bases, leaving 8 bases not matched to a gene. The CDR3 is CASSITTGIYNEQFF. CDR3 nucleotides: TGTGCCAGCAGTATCACGACAGGGATTTACAATGAGCAGTTCTTC.

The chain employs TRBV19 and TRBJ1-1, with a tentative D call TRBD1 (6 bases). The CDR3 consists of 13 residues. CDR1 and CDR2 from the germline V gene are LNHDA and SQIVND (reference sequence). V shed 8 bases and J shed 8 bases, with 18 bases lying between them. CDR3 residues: CASGGPGGNEAFF. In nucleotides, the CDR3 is TGTGCCAGTGGGGGGCCTGGGGGTAACGAAGCTTTCTTT.

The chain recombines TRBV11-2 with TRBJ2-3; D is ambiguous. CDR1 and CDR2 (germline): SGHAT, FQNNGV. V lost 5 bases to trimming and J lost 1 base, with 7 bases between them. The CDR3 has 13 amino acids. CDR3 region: CASSEWGTDTQYF. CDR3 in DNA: TGTGCCAGCAGCGAGTGGGGCACAGATACGCAGTATTTT.

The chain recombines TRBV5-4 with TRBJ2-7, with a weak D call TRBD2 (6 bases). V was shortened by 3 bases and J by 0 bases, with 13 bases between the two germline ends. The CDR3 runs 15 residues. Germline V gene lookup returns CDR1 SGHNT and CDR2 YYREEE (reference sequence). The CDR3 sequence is CASSWGDGSSYEQYF. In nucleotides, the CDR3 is TGTGCCAGCAGCTGGGGGGACGGCTCCTCCTACGAGCAGTACTTC.

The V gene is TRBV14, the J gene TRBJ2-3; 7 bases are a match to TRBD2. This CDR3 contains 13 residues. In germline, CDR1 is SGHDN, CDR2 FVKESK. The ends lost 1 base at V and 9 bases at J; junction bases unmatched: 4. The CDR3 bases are TGTGCCAGCAGCCAAGGGGGGGGTGACACGCAGTATTTT. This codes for CASSQGGGDTQYF.

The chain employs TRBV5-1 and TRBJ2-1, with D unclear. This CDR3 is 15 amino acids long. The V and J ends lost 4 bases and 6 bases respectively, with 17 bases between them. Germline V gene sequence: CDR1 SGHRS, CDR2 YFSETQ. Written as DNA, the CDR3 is TGCGCCAGCAGCGCACCGGCTCTCGGGCGCAATGAGCAGTTCTTC. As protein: CASSAPALGRNEQFF.

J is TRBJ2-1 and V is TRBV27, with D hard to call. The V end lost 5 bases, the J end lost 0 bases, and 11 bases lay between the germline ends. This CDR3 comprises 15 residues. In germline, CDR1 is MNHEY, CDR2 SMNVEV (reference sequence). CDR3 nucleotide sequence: TGTGCCAGCAGTGGATTCGGACCCTCCTACAATGAGCAGTTCTTC. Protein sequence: CASSGFGPSYNEQFF.

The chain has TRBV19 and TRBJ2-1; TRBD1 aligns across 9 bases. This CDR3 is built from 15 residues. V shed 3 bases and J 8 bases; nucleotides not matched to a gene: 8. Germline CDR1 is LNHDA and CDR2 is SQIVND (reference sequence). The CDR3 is CASSIWVTGGYEQFF. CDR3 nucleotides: TGTGCCAGTAGTATTTGGGTGACAGGGGGGTATGAGCAGTTCTTC.